This T cell receptor (beta chain) was sequenced for a study of T cell responses to AZD1222 COVID-19 vaccine. Losses at the gene ends were 0 bases for V and 2 bases for J; bases not matched to a gene: 7. The germline V gene encodes CDR1 LGHDT and CDR2 YNNKEL (reference sequence). This CDR3 contains 17 residues. Second-dose intervals near 4 or 12 weeks were combined. General study findings and limits: Increased Spike-specific TCR breadth and depth were observed after two AZD1222 doses. Among the donors, most were white British and more were female, and clonal diversity was possibly underestimated. Distributed over spike, vaccine-associated CD4 TCRs predominated at 160-218 and 743-854.

The repertoire was sequenced with immunoSEQ multiplex PCR; TCRdb's copy has only in-frame clones and lacks some. The sample holds about 160,000 clones; approximately 94% are singletons and the top ten take under 6%. With respect to this clone: Its antigen is not identified.

Sequencing used peripheral blood, obtained 28 days after the second AZD1222 dose. This TCR came from an adult who received the AZD1222 COVID-19 vaccine. This rearrangement joins TRBV3-1 (or the pseudogene TRBV3-2) to TRBJ2-1; 7 nucleotides agree with TRBD2. This CDR3 is CASSQDREGGTYNEQFF. DNA of the CDR3: TGTGCCAGCAGCCAAGATAGGGAGGGAGGAACCTACAATGAGCAGTTCTTC.